This TCR beta chain was observed in a study of cytomegalovirus exposure and HLA in healthy donors. This clone was counted between two and nine times. CDR3 length: 16 amino acids. CDR1 is SNHLY, CDR2 FYNNEI, per germline. Trimming cost V 6 bases and J 6 bases; bases outside gene matches: 8. The method was immunoSEQ multiplex PCR; TCRdb's version includes in-frame clones alone and lacks a portion of them. The sample includes a few hundred thousand clones, 70% to 90% of them seen just once. The receptor's source is a woman aged 18-30 years in good health and CMV-seronegative. Sequences were obtained from PBMCs. J is TRBJ2-3 and V is TRBV2, with 14 bases identical to TRBD2. CDR3 in amino acids: CASRQGTSGGVDTQYF. In nucleotides, the CDR3 is TGTGCCAGCAGGCAGGGGACTAGCGGGGGAGTGGATACGCAGTATTTT. The entire variable domain, with the rest obtained from reference TRBV2 and TRBJ2-3, is as follows: EPEVTQTPSHQVTQMGQEVILRCVPISNHLYFYWYRQILGQKVEFLVSFYNNEISEKSEIFDDQFSVERPDGSNFTLKIRSTKLEDSAMYFCASRQGTSGGVDTQYFGPGTRLTVL.